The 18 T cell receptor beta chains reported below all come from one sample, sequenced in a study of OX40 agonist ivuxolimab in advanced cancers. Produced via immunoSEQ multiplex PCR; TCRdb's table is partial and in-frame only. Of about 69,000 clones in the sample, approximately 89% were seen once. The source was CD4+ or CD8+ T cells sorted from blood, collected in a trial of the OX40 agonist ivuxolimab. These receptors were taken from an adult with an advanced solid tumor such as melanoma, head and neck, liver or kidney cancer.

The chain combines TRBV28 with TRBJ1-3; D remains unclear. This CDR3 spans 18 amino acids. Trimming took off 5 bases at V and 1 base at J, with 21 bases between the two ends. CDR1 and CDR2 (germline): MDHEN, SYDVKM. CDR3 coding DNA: TGTGCCAGCAGTCCCTTGGAGTTGGCGAGAACTTCTGGAAACACCATATATTTT. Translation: CASSPLELARTSGNTIYF.

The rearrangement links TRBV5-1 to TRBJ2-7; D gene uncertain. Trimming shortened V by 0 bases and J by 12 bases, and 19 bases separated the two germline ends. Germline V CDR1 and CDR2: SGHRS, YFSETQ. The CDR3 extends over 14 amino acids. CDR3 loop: CASSLVGFENKPYF. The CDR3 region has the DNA TGCGCCAGCAGCTTGGTGGGCTTCGAAAACAAACCGTACTTC.

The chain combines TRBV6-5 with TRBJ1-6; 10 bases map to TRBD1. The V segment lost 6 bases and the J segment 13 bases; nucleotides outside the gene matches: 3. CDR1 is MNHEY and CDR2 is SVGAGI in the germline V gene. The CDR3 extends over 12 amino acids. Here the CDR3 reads CASSGQGGPLHF. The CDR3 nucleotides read TGTGCCAGCAGCGGACAGGGGGGTCCCCTCCACTTT.

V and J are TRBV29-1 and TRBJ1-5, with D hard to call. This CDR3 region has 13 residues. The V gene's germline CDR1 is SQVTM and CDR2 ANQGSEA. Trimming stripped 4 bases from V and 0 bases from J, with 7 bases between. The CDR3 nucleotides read TGCAGCGTTGGCAGTAATAGCAATCAGCCCCAGCATTTT. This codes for CSVGSNSNQPQHF.

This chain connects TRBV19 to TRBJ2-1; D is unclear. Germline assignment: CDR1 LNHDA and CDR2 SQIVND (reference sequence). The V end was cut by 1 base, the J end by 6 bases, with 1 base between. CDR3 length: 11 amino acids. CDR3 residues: CASSIGNEQFF. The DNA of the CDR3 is TGTGCCAGTAGTATAGGCAATGAGCAGTTCTTC.

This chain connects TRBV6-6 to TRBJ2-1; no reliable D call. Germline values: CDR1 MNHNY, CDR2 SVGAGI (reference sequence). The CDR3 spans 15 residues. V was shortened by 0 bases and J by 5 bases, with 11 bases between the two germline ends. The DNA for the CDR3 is TGTGCCAGCAGTTACTCGAGTCAGCAGAACAATGAGCAGTTCTTC. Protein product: CASSYSSQQNNEQFF.

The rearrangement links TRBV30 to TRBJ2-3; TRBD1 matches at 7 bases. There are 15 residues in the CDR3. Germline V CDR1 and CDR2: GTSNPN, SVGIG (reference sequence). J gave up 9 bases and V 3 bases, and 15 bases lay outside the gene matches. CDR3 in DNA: TGTGCCTGGAGGAGCGACAGGGCCACCCCAGGAACGCAGTATTTT. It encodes CAWRSDRATPGTQYF. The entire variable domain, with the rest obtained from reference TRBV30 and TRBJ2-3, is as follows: SQTIHQWPATLVQPVGSPLSLECTVEGTSNPNLYWYRQAAGRGLQLLFYSVGIGQISSEVPQNLSASRPQDRQFILSSKKLLLSDSGFYLCAWRSDRATPGTQYFGPGTRLTVL.

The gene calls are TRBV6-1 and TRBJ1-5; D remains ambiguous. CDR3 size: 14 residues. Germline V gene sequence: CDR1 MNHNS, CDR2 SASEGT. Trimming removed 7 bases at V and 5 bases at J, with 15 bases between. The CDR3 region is CASIRHGRDQPQHF. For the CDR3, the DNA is TGTGCCAGCATACGACATGGGCGGGATCAGCCCCAGCATTTT.

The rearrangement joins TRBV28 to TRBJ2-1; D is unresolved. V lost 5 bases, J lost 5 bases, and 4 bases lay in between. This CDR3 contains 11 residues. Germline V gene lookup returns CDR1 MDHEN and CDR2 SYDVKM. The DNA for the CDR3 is TGTGCCAGCAGTCGCGACAATGAGCAGTTCTTC. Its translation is CASSRDNEQFF.

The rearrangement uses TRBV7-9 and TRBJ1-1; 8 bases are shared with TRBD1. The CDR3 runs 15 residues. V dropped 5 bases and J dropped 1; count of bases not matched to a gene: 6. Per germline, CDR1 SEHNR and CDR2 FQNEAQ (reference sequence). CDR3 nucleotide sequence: TGTGCCAGCAGCCGCTGGACAGGGCCGAACACTGAAGCTTTCTTT. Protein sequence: CASSRWTGPNTEAFF.

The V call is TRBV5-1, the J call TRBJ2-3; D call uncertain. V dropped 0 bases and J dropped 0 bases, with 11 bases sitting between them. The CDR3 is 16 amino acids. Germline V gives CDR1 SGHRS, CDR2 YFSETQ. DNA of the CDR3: TGCGCCAGCAGCTTGGACGGACGAACTAGCACAGATACGCAGTATTTT. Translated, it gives CASSLDGRTSTDTQYF.

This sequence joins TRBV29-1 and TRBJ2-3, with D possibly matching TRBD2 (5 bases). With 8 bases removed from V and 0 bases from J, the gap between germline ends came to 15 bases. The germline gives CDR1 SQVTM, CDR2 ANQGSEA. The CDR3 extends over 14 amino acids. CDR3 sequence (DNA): TGCAGCTACTCGAGGGCTATCAGCACAGATACGCAGTATTTT. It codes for CSYSRAISTDTQYF.

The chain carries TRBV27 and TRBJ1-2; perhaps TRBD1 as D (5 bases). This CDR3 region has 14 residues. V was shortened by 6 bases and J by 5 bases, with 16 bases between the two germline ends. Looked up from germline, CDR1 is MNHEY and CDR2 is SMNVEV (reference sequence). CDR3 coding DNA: TGTGCCAGCAGCCCCCTCGTGGGGGTATATGGCTACACCTTC. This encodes CASSPLVGVYGYTF.

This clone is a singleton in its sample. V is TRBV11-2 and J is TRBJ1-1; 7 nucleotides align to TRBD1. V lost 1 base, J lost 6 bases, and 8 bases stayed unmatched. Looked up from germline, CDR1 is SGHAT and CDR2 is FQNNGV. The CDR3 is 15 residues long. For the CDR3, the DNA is TGTGCCAGCAGCTTAGTGGTAGGGGGCGCGGCTGAAGCTTTCTTT. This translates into CASSLVVGGAAEAFF.

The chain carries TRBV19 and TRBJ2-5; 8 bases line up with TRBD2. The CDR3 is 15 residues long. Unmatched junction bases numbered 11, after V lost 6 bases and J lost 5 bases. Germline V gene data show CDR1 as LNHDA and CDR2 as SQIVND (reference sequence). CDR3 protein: CASRTAGAHGETQYF. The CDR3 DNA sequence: TGTGCCAGTAGGACAGCGGGAGCGCATGGGGAGACCCAGTACTTC.

The CDR3 DNA sequence: TGTGCCAGCAGCTCGGACAGGAGCAATCAGCCCCAGCATTTT. Residues: CASSSDRSNQPQHF. V and J are TRBV11-2 and TRBJ1-5; 7 positions agree with TRBD1. V trimming: 4 bases; J trimming: 1 base; junction bases outside the gene matches: 1. CDR3 length equals 14 residues. Per germline, CDR1 SGHAT and CDR2 FQNNGV.

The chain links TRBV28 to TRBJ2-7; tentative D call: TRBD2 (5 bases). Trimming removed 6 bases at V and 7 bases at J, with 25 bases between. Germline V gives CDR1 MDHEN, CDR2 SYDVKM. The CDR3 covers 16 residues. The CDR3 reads CASSRTTGKLPREQYF. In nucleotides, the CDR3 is TGTGCCAGCAGCCGCACTACGGGAAAACTTCCTCGGGAGCAGTACTTC.

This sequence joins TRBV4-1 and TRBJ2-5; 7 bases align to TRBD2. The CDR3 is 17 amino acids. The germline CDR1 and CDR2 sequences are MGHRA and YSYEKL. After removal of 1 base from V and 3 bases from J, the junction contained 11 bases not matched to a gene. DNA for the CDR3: TGCGCCAGCAGCCAAGGTGGGGTGGGGGGGTCCGAAGAGACCCAGTACTTC. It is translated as CASSQGGVGGSEETQYF.